This T cell receptor (beta chain) was obtained from a study of T cells after posttransplantation cyclophosphamide. Per germline, CDR1 SGHTA and CDR2 FQGNSA. The CDR3 runs 11 residues. Profiling relied on immunoSEQ multiplex PCR, and the TCRdb table lists in-frame clones only, not all of them. The sample is made up of tens of thousands of clones, none counted only once. The sample holds many counts of this clone. The target antigen is unknown. Relative to the germline gene, one junction end is altered; a read error may explain this. The study's findings and limits: Blood and skin or GI T cell repertoires showed limited TRB overlap.

The clonotype originates from a man in his forties in good health, CMV-negative, and a related stem cell transplant donor. Material for sequencing was PBMCs. The rearrangement uses TRBV7-2 and TRBJ2-5, with 7 bases matching TRBD1. CDR3 nucleotide sequence: TGTGCCAGCAGCGGACGACAGGGTTCAAACTTC. Its protein product is CASSGRQGSNF.